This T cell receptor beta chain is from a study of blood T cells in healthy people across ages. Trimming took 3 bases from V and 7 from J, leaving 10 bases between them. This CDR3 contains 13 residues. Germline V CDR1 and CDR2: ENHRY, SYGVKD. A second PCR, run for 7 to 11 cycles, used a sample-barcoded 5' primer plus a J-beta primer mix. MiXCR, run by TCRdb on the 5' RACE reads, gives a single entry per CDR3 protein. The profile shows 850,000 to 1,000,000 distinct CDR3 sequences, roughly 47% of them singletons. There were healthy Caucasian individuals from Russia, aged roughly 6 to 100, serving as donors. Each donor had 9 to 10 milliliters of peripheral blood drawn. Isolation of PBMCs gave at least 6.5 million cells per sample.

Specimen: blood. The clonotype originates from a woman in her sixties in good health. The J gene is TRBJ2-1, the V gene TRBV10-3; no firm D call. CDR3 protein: CAISEPTVNEQFF. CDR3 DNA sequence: TGTGCCATCAGTGAACCCACAGTGAATGAGCAGTTCTTC.